This entry lists 21 T cell receptor beta chains sequenced from one sample in a study of blood T cell repertoires in COVID-19. The method was immunoSEQ multiplex PCR; TCRdb's version includes in-frame clones alone and lacks a portion of them. The sample carries fewer than 250,000 clones, around 87% recorded once. Sequenced sample: peripheral blood. The origin of the receptors is a man aged 60 to 69 with acute or convalescent COVID-19.

The J gene is TRBJ2-3, the V gene TRBV29-1; 8 bases line up with TRBD1. Trimming cost V 3 bases and J 3 bases; bases outside gene matches: 5. This CDR3 has 14 residues. CDR1 is SQVTM, CDR2 ANQGSEA, per germline. For the CDR3, the DNA is TGCAGCGTTGAGGGCCGGGACAGGACAGATACGCAGTATTTT. Protein product: CSVEGRDRTDTQYF.

This sequence joins TRBV11-1 and TRBJ2-7; TRBD1 agrees at 10 bases. V was pared by 6 bases and J by 0 bases, with 5 bases of the junction left unmatched. Germline V gene data show CDR1 as SGHAT and CDR2 as FQDESV (reference sequence). The CDR3 consists of 15 residues. The CDR3: CASSRQGAISYEQYF. As DNA, the CDR3 is TGTGCCAGCAGTCGACAGGGGGCGATCTCCTACGAGCAGTACTTC.

The genes are TRBV18 and TRBJ1-1; no clear D gene. Per germline, CDR1 KGHSH and CDR2 LQKENI. V was pared by 3 bases and J by 1 base, with 15 bases between. The CDR3 consists of 16 residues. The CDR3 bases are TGTGCCAGCTCACCCCGGGTGACGGAGGGGAACACTGAAGCTTTCTTT. It yields the protein CASSPRVTEGNTEAFF.

The chain is built from TRBV2 and TRBJ1-4; maybe TRBD1 (6 bases). This CDR3 spans 15 amino acids. V lost 5 bases to trimming and J lost 2 bases, with 12 bases between them. The germline gives CDR1 SNHLY, CDR2 FYNNEI. CDR3 amino acids: CASSPYRATNEKLFF. The CDR3 DNA sequence: TGTGCCAGCAGTCCCTACAGGGCGACTAATGAAAAACTGTTTTTT.

This clone has only one observation. The CDR3 loop is CASSQEGGGLIYNEQFF. In DNA, the CDR3 is TGTGCCAGCAGCCAAGAGGGCGGGGGGTTGATATACAATGAGCAGTTCTTC. The chain carries TRBV4-2 and TRBJ2-1, with TRBD2 matching over 8 bases. The CDR3 covers 17 residues. From germline, CDR1 is LGHNA and CDR2 YNFKEQ. The V gene end was trimmed by 0 bases and the J gene end by 4 bases; junction bases not matched to a gene: 8.

The chain links TRBV4-1 to TRBJ2-1; 9 bases are a match to TRBD2. CDR3 length: 16 amino acids. With 6 bases clipped from V and 7 bases from J, the junction kept 13 bases outside the gene matches. Germline CDR1 is MGHRA and CDR2 is YSYEKL. The CDR3 bases are TGCGCCAGCAGGCACTCAGATCTAGCGGGGTATAATGAGCAGTTCTTC. Its translation: CASRHSDLAGYNEQFF.

J is TRBJ1-3 and V is TRBV2, with D perhaps TRBD1 (5 bases). The germline V and J ends were trimmed by 5 bases and 2 bases, with 13 bases remaining between them. Germline values: CDR1 SNHLY, CDR2 FYNNEI. CDR3 length: 15 residues. The CDR3 coding sequence is TGTGCCAGCAGTCCGGACACCTTACCTGGAAACACCATATATTTT. Protein sequence: CASSPDTLPGNTIYF.

The V call is TRBV6-1, the J call TRBJ2-1; the match to TRBD2 covers 10 bases. The CDR3 runs 16 residues. The V and J ends lost 4 bases and 6 bases, in that order; junction bases with no gene match: 9. Germline CDR1 is MNHNS and CDR2 is SASEGT. The CDR3 sequence is CASSALAGAWVNEQFF. The CDR3 coding sequence is TGTGCCAGCAGTGCTCTAGCGGGGGCGTGGGTCAATGAGCAGTTCTTC.

This chain uses TRBV19 with TRBJ2-5; 11 nucleotides match TRBD1. The CDR3 contains 17 residues. V was clipped by 6 bases and J by 4 bases; unmatched bases: 13. Per the germline V gene, CDR1 is LNHDA and CDR2 is SQIVND (reference sequence). The CDR3 DNA is TGTGCCAGTAGACCCCAGCCGGGGACAGGGGGTCGAGAGACCCAGTACTTC. Amino acid sequence: CASRPQPGTGGRETQYF.

V is TRBV6-2 or TRBV6-3 and J is TRBJ1-6; TRBD1 matches 10 bases. The germline V gene encodes CDR1 MNHEY and CDR2 SVGEGT. With 2 bases clipped from V and 10 bases from J, the junction kept 14 bases outside the gene matches. CDR3 length equals 18 residues. CDR3 residues: CASSYRTDRGRSRSPLHF. In nucleotides, the CDR3 is TGTGCCAGCAGTTACAGAACGGACAGGGGGAGATCTCGGTCACCCCTCCACTTT.

This chain joins TRBV28 and TRBJ1-6; D is uncertain. The V end was cut by 5 bases, the J end by 5 bases, with 13 bases between. This CDR3 region has 15 residues. Per the germline V gene, CDR1 is MDHEN and CDR2 is SYDVKM. CDR3 loop: CASSLWTGNNSPLHF. CDR3 coding DNA: TGTGCCAGCAGTCTCTGGACGGGAAATAATTCACCCCTCCACTTT.

This clone appeared a few times. The J gene is TRBJ1-3, the V gene TRBV7-8; TRBD1 might be the D (5 bases). The CDR3 has 16 residues. Germline values: CDR1 SGHVS, CDR2 FQNEAQ. V gave up 2 bases and J gave up 2 bases, with 13 bases separating them. CDR3 protein: CASSLNSGVTGNTIYF. The CDR3 nucleotides read TGTGCCAGCAGCTTAAACTCGGGGGTTACTGGAAACACCATATATTTT.

The V gene is TRBV5-4, the J gene TRBJ2-6; TRBD2 matches 7 bases. Per germline, CDR1 SGHNT and CDR2 YYREEE (reference sequence). This CDR3 has 17 residues. V trimming: 1 base; J trimming: 1 base; junction bases outside the gene matches: 5. Written as DNA, the CDR3 is TGTGCCAGCAGCTTGCGACGAGCGGGGTCTGGGGCCAACGTCCTGACTTTC. Translated: CASSLRRAGSGANVLTF.

This sequence joins TRBV19 and TRBJ2-2; 9 positions match TRBD2. From germline, CDR1 is LNHDA and CDR2 SQIVND (reference sequence). Trimming at V came to 9 bases and at J to 1 base, leaving 9 bases not matched to a gene. The length of the CDR3 is 16 residues. The CDR3 reads CASRPGTSKNTGELFF. The CDR3, as DNA: TGTGCCAGCCGACCCGGGACTAGCAAGAACACCGGGGAGCTGTTTTTT.

The chain has TRBV13 and TRBJ2-3, with 12 bases fitting TRBD1. The V and J ends lost 3 bases and 1 base, in that order; junction bases with no gene match: 5. The CDR3 contains 17 residues. The germline V gene has CDR1 PRHDT and CDR2 FYEKMQ (reference sequence). CDR3 amino acids: CASSLGTGGSGTDTQYF. CDR3 DNA sequence: TGTGCCAGCAGCTTGGGGACAGGGGGCTCTGGCACAGATACGCAGTATTTT.

The chain links TRBV2 to TRBJ1-1, with unresolved D. This CDR3 comprises 13 residues. Germline CDR1 is SNHLY and CDR2 is FYNNEI. The V gene lost 5 bases and the J gene lost 4 bases, with 11 bases spanning the gap. The CDR3 region has the DNA TGTGCCAGCAGTACCCGGGTGGGCACTGAAGCTTTCTTT. This translates into CASSTRVGTEAFF.

This sequence joins TRBV4-1 and TRBJ1-2; D gene ambiguous. Trimming left V 0 bases short and J 2 bases short, with 13 bases between. Per the germline V gene, CDR1 is MGHRA and CDR2 is YSYEKL. The CDR3 contains 16 residues. The CDR3, as DNA: TGCGCCAGCAGCCAAGAGATGTCGGGTGGCAACTATGGCTACACCTTC. Translated: CASSQEMSGGNYGYTF.

The V and J genes are TRBV25-1 and TRBJ2-1; D perhaps matches TRBD1 (5 bases). Germline loops: CDR1 MGHDK, CDR2 SYGVNS. The CDR3 has 14 amino acids. The ends were cut back, 3 bases at V and 4 bases at J, with 10 bases in the middle. The CDR3 DNA reads TGTGCCAGCAGTGACCCCCCAGGGTACAATGAGCAGTTCTTC. This encodes CASSDPPGYNEQFF.

CDR3 DNA: TGCGCCAGCAGCTCGATGGAGGGGATCAATGAGCAGTTCTTC. Protein: CASSSMEGINEQFF. The chain couples TRBV5-1 to TRBJ2-1; D possibly corresponds to TRBD2 (6 bases). The germline V gene has CDR1 SGHRS and CDR2 YFSETQ. The V end was cut by 3 bases, the J end by 6 bases, with 13 bases between. The CDR3 sequence is 14 residues long.

This chain joins TRBV27 and TRBJ2-2; D is undetermined. V lost 1 base to trimming and J lost 6 bases, with 15 bases between them. The CDR3 spans 16 residues. Germline CDR1 reads MNHEY; CDR2 reads SMNVEV (reference sequence). The CDR3: CASSLYSPVSAGELFF. The DNA of the CDR3 is TGTGCCAGCAGTTTATACAGCCCAGTTAGTGCCGGGGAGCTGTTTTTT.

The rearrangement links TRBV3-1 (or the pseudogene TRBV3-2) to TRBJ1-5; a possible D gene is TRBD1 (5 bases). Trimming took 1 base from V and 2 from J, leaving 9 bases between them. This CDR3 is built from 15 residues. Germline V gene sequence: CDR1 LGHDT, CDR2 YNNKEL (reference sequence). CDR3 DNA: TGTGCCAGCAGCCAAGCCGGGGGAGGCAATCAGCCCCAGCATTTT. This encodes CASSQAGGGNQPQHF.